A selection of T cell receptor beta chains follows, all from one sample in a study of blood T cell repertoires in COVID-19. Libraries were prepared by immunoSEQ multiplex PCR; TCRdb keeps only in-frame clonotypes and omits some of them. The table shows over 130,000 clones, with 85% occurring only once. The specimen was peripheral blood. Receptor source: a man aged 45 to 65 with acute or convalescent COVID-19. The CDR3 runs from the conserved cysteine through the conserved F or W. Fields, in order: V gene, clone size, J gene, D gene, CDR3 DNA, CDR3 protein. D genes are given only for firm matches. Clone size, where shown, is once, few, many, or a class for clones that have expanded.

>TRBV5-1|.|TRBJ1-6|TRBD1
TGCGCCAGCAGTGGACAGGGGGAGTCACCCCTCCACTTT
CASSGQGESPLHF
>TRBV4-2|.|TRBJ1-1|.
TGTGCCAGCAGCCAATATGGGCAGGGTGGCACTGAAGCTTTCTTT
CASSQYGQGGTEAFF
>TRBV28|once|TRBJ1-1|TRBD1
TGTGCCAGCAGTCCCTCCGGGACAGGGAGGACTGAAGCTTTCTTT
CASSPSGTGRTEAFF
>TRBV19|.|TRBJ2-2|TRBD2
TGTGCCAGTAGCCCCCCGGGACTAGCGGGATCTGGGGAGCTGTTTTTT
CASSPPGLAGSGELFF
>TRBV29-1|.|TRBJ2-2|.
TGCAGCGTTGTGGTGGGGAATCCCCAGAGGGAGACCAACACCGGGGAGCTGTTTTTT
CSVVVGNPQRETNTGELFF
>TRBV5-1|.|TRBJ2-7|TRBD1
TGCGCCAGCAGCTTGGATGGGACAGGGTATATCGGCGAGCAGTACTTC
CASSLDGTGYIGEQYF
>TRBV3-1/TRBV3-2|.|TRBJ2-2|TRBD2
TGTGCCAGCAGCCAACGGGGCGGGGGGAACACCGGGGAGCTGTTTTTT
CASSQRGGGNTGELFF
>TRBV9|once|TRBJ2-5|.
TGTGCCAGCAGCGCTTCCTCAGGGGCCCGACAGACCCAGTACTTC
CASSASSGARQTQYF
>TRBV4-2|.|TRBJ1-2|TRBD1
TGTGCCAGCAGCCAGGGGACAGGGGATGGCTACACCTTC
CASSQGTGDGYTF
>TRBV24-1|.|TRBJ2-5|.
TGTGCCACCAGTGAAACTGGACACCAAAGGGAAGAGACCCAGTACTTC
CATSETGHQREETQYF
>TRBV9|.|TRBJ1-1|.
TGTGCCAGCAGCGTAGGATTGTGGGACTTGGCTTTCTTT
CASSVGLWDLAFF
>TRBV11-2|.|TRBJ2-7|TRBD1
TGTGCCAGCAGCTTCCGGACAGGGTATTTGAGACGCGAGCAGTACTTC
CASSFRTGYLRREQYF
>TRBV30|.|TRBJ1-6|TRBD1
TGTGCCTGGAGTGTAATGTTTCCTGGACAGGGAGCACCCCTCCACTTT
CAWSVMFPGQGAPLHF
>TRBV4-1|.|TRBJ2-7|.
TGCGCCAGCAGCCAAGACGAGCAGGAGGTCTACGAGCAGTACTTC
CASSQDEQEVYEQYF
>TRBV27|.|TRBJ2-1|TRBD1
TGTGCCAGCAGTTGGACAGGGGATTACAATGAGCAGTTCTTC
CASSWTGDYNEQFF
>TRBV4-1|.|TRBJ2-5|TRBD2
TGCGCCAGCAGCCAAGAGGAGGGCGGGGGGCAAGAGACCCAGTACTTC
CASSQEEGGGQETQYF
>TRBV5-1|.|TRBJ1-1|.
TGCGCCAGCAGCTTGGGGGGAGGGTATCCTGAAGCTTTCTTT
CASSLGGGYPEAFF
>TRBV6-5|.|TRBJ1-3|.
TGTGCCAGCAGTTACTCCTTGAGCTCTGGAAACACCATATATTTT
CASSYSLSSGNTIYF
>TRBV19|.|TRBJ2-7|TRBD1
TGTGCCAGTAGTTTCCGGGACAGGGGAATAAACGAGCAGTACTTC
CASSFRDRGINEQYF
>TRBV28|.|TRBJ1-5|.
TGTGCCAGCAGTTTATCCGGGGTAAGTCATCAGCCCCAGCATTTT
CASSLSGVSHQPQHF
>TRBV27|few|TRBJ1-2|.
TGTGCCAGCAGTTTAAGTGTACAGACACTAGTTTACTATGGCTACACCTTC
CASSLSVQTLVYYGYTF
>TRBV7-3|few|TRBJ1-2|.
TGTGCCAGCAGCCCCGGGGCAGGGGAAGGCTACACCTTC
CASSPGAGEGYTF
>TRBV4-1|.|TRBJ2-1|.
TGCGCCAGCAGCCCAAGGTACGCGGGGGCCCACAATGAGCAGTTCTTC
CASSPRYAGAHNEQFF
>TRBV19|.|TRBJ2-7|.
TGTGCCAGTAGTTTCTCGGGTCAGTACGAGCAGTACTTC
CASSFSGQYEQYF
>TRBV6-5|.|TRBJ2-7|.
TGTGCCAGCAGTTATGGAGGTAGCACAGGGATCGTCGAGCAGTACTTC
CASSYGGSTGIVEQYF
>TRBV4-1|.|TRBJ1-5|.
TGCGCCAGCAGCCAGAGGGATAATAGCAATCAGCCCCAGCATTTT
CASSQRDNSNQPQHF
>TRBV5-1|few|TRBJ1-2|.
TGCGCCAGCAGCTCCGCGGTGTGGGTAGCTAACTATGGCTACACCTTC
CASSSAVWVANYGYTF
>TRBV5-1|.|TRBJ1-1|TRBD1
TGCGCCAGCAGCACCGGGACAGGGGGCACTGAAGCTTTCTTT
CASSTGTGGTEAFF
>TRBV19|.|TRBJ1-2|.
TGTGCCAGTAGTATTGGCAATCAGGCCGGGGCTAACTATGGCTACACCTTC
CASSIGNQAGANYGYTF
>TRBV7-8|.|TRBJ2-1|.
TGTGCCAGCAGCTTAGACAGGGCAGCCTACAATGAGCAGTTCTTC
CASSLDRAAYNEQFF
>TRBV11-2|.|TRBJ2-7|.
TGTGCCAGCAGCTTTGCTCCCGGTTCCTACGAGCAGTACTTC
CASSFAPGSYEQYF
>TRBV6-1|.|TRBJ2-7|TRBD1
TGTGCCAGCAGTGATCAACCTCCCGGGACAGGGTCCTACGAGCAGTACTTC
CASSDQPPGTGSYEQYF
>TRBV9|.|TRBJ1-3|.
TGTGCCAGCAGCGTAGGCGTCGGCTCTGGAAACACCATATATTTT
CASSVGVGSGNTIYF
>TRBV3-1/TRBV3-2|.|TRBJ1-6|.
TGTGCCAGCAGCCAAGGATCCTCGTTTGACAGTAATTCACCCCTCCACTTT
CASSQGSSFDSNSPLHF
>TRBV10-3|.|TRBJ2-1|TRBD2
TGTGCCATGGGGACTAGCGGGACCCACAATGAGCAGTTCTTC
CAMGTSGTHNEQFF
>TRBV5-8|.|TRBJ1-3|TRBD1
TGTGCCAGCAGCCCTACCCGGGACAGTAGCTCTGGAAACACCATATATTTT
CASSPTRDSSSGNTIYF
>TRBV5-5|.|TRBJ1-4|.
TGTGCCAGCAGCCCAGCGGGCCGGGAAAAACTGTTTTTT
CASSPAGREKLFF
>TRBV23-1|.|TRBJ2-3|.
TGCGCCAGCAGTCATCGAGCCACGACGGGGGATACGCAGTATTTT
CASSHRATTGDTQYF
>TRBV19|.|TRBJ2-7|.
TGTGCCAGTAGTATAGATGTCTTAGACAAGCAGTACTTC
CASSIDVLDKQYF
>TRBV15|once|TRBJ1-3|.
TGTGCCACCAGCAGAGGCCAGGGTTTCGGCTCTGGAAACACCATATATTTT
CATSRGQGFGSGNTIYF
>TRBV3-1/TRBV3-2|.|TRBJ1-1|.
TGTGCCAGCACTCTTAATCAGGGGAACACTGAAGCTTTCTTT
CASTLNQGNTEAFF
>TRBV3-1/TRBV3-2|.|TRBJ1-1|TRBD1
TGTGCCAGCAGCCATGGACAGGGAAACACTGAAGCTTTCTTT
CASSHGQGNTEAFF
>TRBV27|.|TRBJ2-1|TRBD2
TGTGCCAGCAGTGACGGGAGGGTGCTCAATGAGCAGTTCTTC
CASSDGRVLNEQFF
>TRBV27|.|TRBJ2-7|TRBD2
TGTGCCAGCAGCCCACTAGCGGGGGGCGAGCAGTACTTC
CASSPLAGGEQYF
>TRBV19|.|TRBJ2-3|TRBD2
TGTGCCAGTAGTCCTGGGAGGGCCTTGAATACGCAGTATTTT
CASSPGRALNTQYF
>TRBV5-1|.|TRBJ1-1|.
TGCGCCAGCAGCTTGGACGGGGGGAACACTGAAGCTTTCTTT
CASSLDGGNTEAFF
>TRBV10-3|.|TRBJ2-7|TRBD2
TGTGCCATCACTACGGGACTAGCGGGAGAAGGGCACGAGCAGTACTTC
CAITTGLAGEGHEQYF
>TRBV7-9|.|TRBJ2-3|.
TGTGCCAGCACCTACTCCACAGATACGCAGTATTTT
CASTYSTDTQYF
>TRBV2|few|TRBJ1-6|.
TGTGCCAGCAGACCGGGATCGGTTGGTAATTCACCCCTCCACTTT
CASRPGSVGNSPLHF
>TRBV6-6|.|TRBJ2-2|TRBD2
TGTGCCAGCAGTCGACTAGCGGGAGGGCTGGGCACCGGGGAGCTGTTTTTT
CASSRLAGGLGTGELFF
>TRBV5-6|few|TRBJ1-5|TRBD1
TGTGCCAGCAGCTTGCAGGGGGGAACGCAGCCCCAGCATTTT
CASSLQGGTQPQHF
>TRBV10-3|.|TRBJ2-1|TRBD1
TGTGCCTCAAGACAGGGGGCGGGAAATGAGCAGTTCTTC
CASRQGAGNEQFF
>TRBV15|.|TRBJ2-7|TRBD1
TGTGCCACCAGCAGAGGGTGGACAGGGCCATCCTACGAGCAGTACTTC
CATSRGWTGPSYEQYF
>TRBV7-8|.|TRBJ2-2|TRBD2
TGTGCCAGCAGCGCCTCAGGCGGGGGGGCCCCCGGGGAGCTGTTTTTT
CASSASGGGAPGELFF
>TRBV11-3|few|TRBJ2-2|.
TGTGCCAGCAGCTTAGATCTGGGTGGGCTTGGGGAGCTGTTTTTT
CASSLDLGGLGELFF